Listed below are T cell receptor beta chains from one sample, sequenced in a study of blood T cell repertoires in COVID-19. Sequencing was performed with immunoSEQ multiplex PCR; in TCRdb, only in-frame clones are kept and a portion is missing. Seen here are some 130,000 clones, roughly 83% observed once, and the top ten hold 3% to 4.5%. Sequencing used peripheral blood. The receptor source for this set is a woman older than 75 with acute or convalescent COVID-19. Both conserved end residues are part of each CDR3. The D gene is left open where the match is weak. The listing skips clone size in some rows; elsewhere it reads once, few, many or a size class.

clone_size d_call j_call v_call cdr3_aa cdr3_nt
- - TRBJ1-1 TRBV4-3 CASSQEGGRDTEAFF TGCGCCAGCAGCCAAGAAGGGGGTAGGGACACTGAAGCTTTCTTT
- - TRBJ2-1 TRBV7-8 CASSPHSLGSAEQFF TGTGCCAGCAGCCCACACTCCCTGGGCTCAGCCGAGCAGTTCTTC
- TRBD1 TRBJ1-2 TRBV25-1 CASRQGALVGGYTF TGTGCCAGCCGACAGGGGGCTCTTGTTGGGGGCTACACCTTC
- - TRBJ1-2 TRBV19 CASSLRTATNYGYTF TGTGCCAGTAGTCTCAGGACAGCTACGAACTATGGCTACACCTTC
- - TRBJ1-5 TRBV7-2 CASSLEDSNQPQHF TGTGCCAGCAGCTTGGAGGACAGCAATCAGCCCCAGCATTTT
few TRBD2 TRBJ2-2 TRBV5-4 CASSAGLAGGTNTGELFF TGTGCCAGCAGCGCGGGACTAGCGGGGGGCACGAACACCGGGGAGCTGTTTTTT
once TRBD2 TRBJ2-3 TRBV9 CASSPAGGITDTQYF TGTGCCAGCAGCCCCGCCGGGGGGATCACAGATACGCAGTATTTT
- - TRBJ1-2 TRBV7-8 CASSPLPGRALSGYTF TGTGCCAGCAGCCCTCTACCGGGCAGGGCGTTGAGTGGCTACACCTTC
once - TRBJ1-3 TRBV9 CASSVAPAGEGNTIYF TGTGCCAGCAGCGTAGCCCCCGCAGGCGAAGGAAACACCATATATTTT
few - TRBJ2-6 TRBV6-1 CASSEAGRGSARVMANVLTF TGTGCCAGCAGTGAAGCGGGTCGGGGTAGCGCCCGCGTCATGGCCAACGTCCTGACTTTC
once TRBD2 TRBJ2-7 TRBV7-6 CASSPRTSGRMVVYEQYF TGTGCCAGCAGCCCGAGGACTAGCGGGAGAATGGTTGTGTACGAGCAGTACTTC
once TRBD2 TRBJ2-5 TRBV6-6 CASSPREEETQYF TGTGCCAGCAGTCCCCGGGAGGAGGAGACCCAGTACTTC
- TRBD1 TRBJ2-3 TRBV15 CATSEGTGKTDTQYF TGTGCCACCAGCGAAGGGACAGGGAAAACAGATACGCAGTATTTT
- TRBD2 TRBJ2-1 TRBV5-4 CASSTSVVNEQFF TGTGCCAGTTCGACTAGCGTTGTTAATGAGCAGTTCTTC
- - TRBJ2-3 TRBV19 CASSTARIASDTQYF TGTGCCAGTAGTACCGCTAGAATAGCGTCAGATACGCAGTATTTT
- TRBD1 TRBJ1-6 TRBV6-6 CASSGTGESPLHF TGTGCCAGCAGTGGGACAGGGGAATCACCCCTCCACTTT
- TRBD1 TRBJ1-4 TRBV18 CASSFTGAVEEKLFF TGTGCCAGCTCGTTTACAGGGGCAGTAGAGGAAAAACTGTTTTTT
- - TRBJ2-5 TRBV5-8 CASSFWGRGDPETQYF TGTGCCAGCAGCTTTTGGGGCCGCGGGGACCCAGAGACCCAGTACTTC
- TRBD2 TRBJ2-7 TRBV7-2 CASSLDRFGSGGEQYF TGTGCCAGCAGCTTAGATCGGTTCGGTAGCGGGGGAGAGCAGTACTTC
- - TRBJ2-2 TRBV24-1 CATSPGGATGELFF TGTGCCACCAGTCCTGGGGGGGCAACCGGGGAGCTGTTTTTT
- - TRBJ2-7 TRBV13 CASSPQVSYEQYF TGTGCCAGCAGCCCCCAGGTCTCCTACGAGCAGTACTTC
- - TRBJ1-2 TRBV2 CASSETGRGANYGYTF TGTGCCAGCAGTGAGACAGGCAGAGGAGCTAACTATGGCTACACCTTC
- TRBD2 TRBJ2-3 TRBV7-9 CASSWSLAGGADTQYF TGTGCCAGCAGCTGGTCACTAGCGGGAGGGGCAGATACGCAGTATTTT
- - TRBJ2-1 TRBV5-5 CASSPRLAEGINNEQFF TGTGCCAGCTCACCCCGGTTAGCGGAGGGCATAAACAATGAGCAGTTCTTC
once - TRBJ2-2 TRBV19 CASSIDGGSNTGELFF TGTGCCAGTAGTATAGACGGCGGGTCGAACACCGGGGAGCTGTTTTTT
- TRBD2 TRBJ2-5 TRBV10-1 CASSDQRGGTQYF TGCGCCAGCAGTGACCAGCGGGGGGGGACCCAGTACTTC
- - TRBJ2-6 TRBV15 CATSRDRAGANVLTF TGTGCCACCAGCAGAGACAGGGCTGGGGCCAACGTCCTGACTTTC
- TRBD1 TRBJ2-4 TRBV9 CASSTPRGRKNIQYF TGTGCCAGCAGCACCCCCAGGGGGCGGAAAAACATTCAGTACTTC
- TRBD1 TRBJ1-1 TRBV5-1 CASSVVGTGGSAEAFF TGCGCCAGCAGCGTGGTCGGGACAGGGGGCTCTGCTGAAGCTTTCTTT
- TRBD1 TRBJ1-5 TRBV6-2/TRBV6-3 CASSYSQGGNQPQHF TGTGCCAGCAGTTACTCGCAGGGGGGCAATCAGCCCCAGCATTTT
once TRBD2 TRBJ2-3 TRBV9 CASSDGAGNTDTQYF TGTGCCAGCAGCGACGGAGCGGGAAACACAGATACGCAGTATTTT
- - TRBJ2-3 TRBV19 CASSIELRGTDTQYF TGTGCCAGTAGTATTGAATTGAGAGGCACAGATACGCAGTATTTT
few - TRBJ1-4 TRBV6-5 CASSYSGATNEKLFF TGTGCCAGCAGTTACTCAGGGGCAACTAATGAAAAACTGTTTTTT
few TRBD1 TRBJ1-1 TRBV7-9 CASSFEGAGAFF TGTGCCAGCAGCTTTGAGGGGGCGGGAGCTTTCTTT
- - TRBJ2-7 TRBV14 CASSQDWPGSYEQYF TGTGCCAGCAGCCAAGATTGGCCGGGGTCCTACGAGCAGTACTTC
- - TRBJ1-4 TRBV2 CASSVDKAEKLFF TGTGCCAGCAGCGTTGACAAAGCTGAAAAACTGTTTTTT
- - TRBJ1-3 TRBV30 CAWRGGGPGNTIYF TGTGCCTGGCGCGGGGGGGGGCCTGGAAACACCATATATTTT
- - TRBJ2-5 TRBV6-5 CASTQGGAQETQYF TGTGCCAGCACTCAAGGAGGTGCCCAAGAGACCCAGTACTTC
- TRBD2 TRBJ2-2 TRBV24-1 CATSDPKGLAGGSNTGELFF TGTGCCACCAGTGATCCGAAGGGACTAGCGGGGGGGTCGAACACCGGGGAGCTGTTTTTT
- - TRBJ2-7 TRBV7-3 CASSPAWGGEQYF TGTGCCAGCAGCCCTGCCTGGGGCGGCGAGCAGTACTTC
- TRBD2 TRBJ2-1 TRBV5-1 CASSPPGGADEQFF TGCGCCAGCAGCCCCCCCGGGGGGGCCGATGAGCAGTTCTTC
- - TRBJ1-2 TRBV28 CASSSPRGGYTF TGTGCCAGCAGTTCGCCGAGAGGTGGCTACACCTTC
- TRBD1 TRBJ1-4 TRBV30 CAWSRQGLGEKLFF TGTGCCTGGAGTCGACAGGGGCTGGGAGAAAAACTGTTTTTT
few - TRBJ1-3 TRBV10-2 CASSDNSGNTIYF TGCGCCAGCAGTGACAACTCTGGAAACACCATATATTTT
few - TRBJ2-7 TRBV9 CASSVDPSSYEQYF TGTGCCAGCAGCGTAGACCCGAGCTCCTACGAGCAGTACTTC
few - TRBJ1-1 TRBV2 CASSELGTRDGTEAFF TGTGCCAGCAGTGAACTGGGTACACGGGATGGCACTGAAGCTTTCTTT
once TRBD2 TRBJ2-3 TRBV5-1 CASSPRTSGSTDTQYF TGCGCCAGCAGCCCGAGGACTAGCGGTAGCACAGATACGCAGTATTTT
- TRBD1 TRBJ1-4 TRBV2 CASSPLRTGDKKLFF TGTGCCAGCAGCCCCCTCAGGACAGGGGACAAAAAACTGTTTTTT
- - TRBJ2-7 TRBV11-2 CASSLALSSYEQYF TGTGCCAGCAGTCTCGCCTTGAGCTCCTACGAGCAGTACTTC
- - TRBJ1-2 TRBV7-2 CASSLETGHNYGYTF TGTGCCAGCAGCTTAGAAACAGGGCATAACTATGGCTACACCTTC
- - TRBJ2-1 TRBV10-3 CAIRGDSGSSYNEQFF TGTGCCATCAGAGGGGACAGCGGGAGCTCCTACAATGAGCAGTTCTTC
- TRBD1 TRBJ1-4 TRBV2 CASSKDRGATNEKLFF TGTGCCAGCAGTAAGGACAGGGGAGCAACTAATGAAAAACTGTTTTTT
- TRBD1 TRBJ1-2 TRBV19 CASSAPGQGAENYGYTF TGTGCCAGTAGCGCTCCGGGACAGGGGGCTGAGAACTATGGCTACACCTTC
- TRBD2 TRBJ2-7 TRBV5-1 CASRGGLAGGGEQYF TGCGCCAGCAGAGGGGGATTAGCGGGAGGAGGAGAGCAGTACTTC
few TRBD1 TRBJ1-2 TRBV7-9 CASILGQGDYGYTF TGTGCCAGCATCCTCGGACAGGGCGACTATGGCTACACCTTC
- TRBD1 TRBJ1-6 TRBV19 CASSIPGQGPLF TGTGCCAGTAGTATCCCCGGACAGGGACCTCTTTTT
- TRBD2 TRBJ2-1 TRBV9 CASSITGTSGGSYNEQFF TGTGCCAGCAGCATAACCGGGACTAGCGGGGGGTCCTACAATGAGCAGTTCTTC
- TRBD1 TRBJ1-2 TRBV29-1 CSVDRQGYYGYTF TGCAGCGTTGATAGACAGGGGTACTATGGCTACACCTTC
- - TRBJ1-5 TRBV2 CASSMTENQPQHF TGTGCCAGCAGTATGACAGAGAATCAGCCCCAGCATTTT